The 7 T cell receptor beta chains below come from one sample, sequenced in a study of type 1 and type 2 diabetes patients. The PCR template was genomic DNA. Amplification of the beta chain CDR3 used 30 forward and 13 reverse multiplex primers. In TCRdb, the multiplex PCR reads were re-called with MiXCR into one record per CDR3 protein. The sample lists 250,000 to 300,000 distinct CDR3 sequences; roughly 48% were seen once. Sequenced: peripheral blood mononuclear cells (PBMCs). These TCRs come from a young man with type 2 diabetes.

The chain has TRBV7-3 and TRBJ1-5; TRBD1 agrees at 7 bases. This CDR3 comprises 18 residues. Germline assignment: CDR1 SGHTA and CDR2 FQGTGA. The trim removed 6 bases at V and 1 base at J, leaving 15 bases unmatched. The CDR3 protein is CASSDLQATGASNQPQHF. The CDR3, as DNA: TGTGCCAGCAGTGATTTACAGGCTACAGGGGCCAGCAATCAGCCCCAGCATTTT.

V gene TRBV7-2 combines with J gene TRBJ1-1; D unresolved. V was trimmed by 5 bases and J by 7 bases, leaving 14 bases between them. Germline V gene data show CDR1 as SGHTA and CDR2 as FQGNSA. This CDR3 has 13 amino acids. The CDR3 region is CASSPRLGGEAFF. DNA of the CDR3: TGTGCCAGCAGCCCGCGATTGGGCGGTGAAGCTTTCTTT.

The J gene is TRBJ1-4, the V gene TRBV20-1; TRBD1 matches 7 bases. The germline CDR1 and CDR2 sequences are DFQATT and SNEGSKA (reference sequence). This CDR3 has 14 amino acids. V lost 2 bases to trimming and J lost 3 bases; unmatched junction nucleotides: 3. This CDR3 reads CSARTGQSNEKLFF. The CDR3 nucleotides read TGCAGTGCTAGAACGGGACAGTCTAATGAAAAACTGTTTTTT.

Only a few counts were recorded for this clonotype. The chain carries TRBV7-3 and TRBJ1-2; D uncertain. This CDR3 region has 12 residues. The germline gives CDR1 SGHTA, CDR2 FQGTGA. V was cut by 3 bases and J by 11 bases, with 13 bases left in between. The CDR3 loop reads CASSFRLFGYTF. For the CDR3, the DNA is TGTGCCAGCAGCTTCCGACTTTTTGGTTACACCTTC. The variable domain in full, with the rest retrieved from reference TRBV7-3 and TRBJ1-2, is GAGVSQTPSNKVTEKGKYVELRCDPISGHTALYWYRQSLGQGPEFLIYFQGTGAADDSGLPNDRFFAVRPEGSVSTLKIQRTERGDSAVYLCASSFRLFGYTFGSGTRLTVV.

The rearrangement uses TRBV18 and TRBJ1-6; 7 bases are a match to TRBD1. Trimming at V came to 4 bases and at J to 6 bases, leaving 9 bases not matched to a gene. Germline assignment: CDR1 KGHSH and CDR2 LQKENI. CDR3 length: 16 amino acids. This CDR3 reads CASSLTDRAANSPLHF. The CDR3 coding sequence is TGTGCCAGCTCACTTACTGACAGGGCGGCTAATTCACCCCTCCACTTT.

This chain uses TRBV19 with TRBJ2-7; no firm D call. This CDR3 contains 13 residues. CDR1 and CDR2 (germline): LNHDA, SQIVND (reference sequence). Trimming cost V 1 base and J 4 bases, with 8 bases left between them. The chain's CDR3 is CASSIGPGYEQYF. The CDR3 bases are TGTGCCAGTAGTATAGGGCCGGGTTACGAGCAGTACTTC. Together with reference TRBV19 and TRBJ2-7, the CDR3 gives the full variable domain: DGGITQSPKYLFRKEGQNVTLSCEQNLNHDAMYWYRQDPGQGLRLIYYSQIVNDFQKGDIAEGYSVSREKKESFPLTVTSAQKNPTAFYLCASSIGPGYEQYFGPGTRLTVT.

Only one count was recorded for this clonotype. The chain uses TRBV19 and TRBJ2-5; D not certain. The germline V gene encodes CDR1 LNHDA and CDR2 SQIVND (reference sequence). The CDR3 covers 16 residues. Trimming took 4 bases from V and 2 from J, leaving 17 bases between them. CDR3 residues: CASSTVSTLAQETQYF. For the CDR3, the DNA is TGTGCCAGTAGTACCGTCTCGACCCTGGCTCAAGAGACCCAGTACTTC.